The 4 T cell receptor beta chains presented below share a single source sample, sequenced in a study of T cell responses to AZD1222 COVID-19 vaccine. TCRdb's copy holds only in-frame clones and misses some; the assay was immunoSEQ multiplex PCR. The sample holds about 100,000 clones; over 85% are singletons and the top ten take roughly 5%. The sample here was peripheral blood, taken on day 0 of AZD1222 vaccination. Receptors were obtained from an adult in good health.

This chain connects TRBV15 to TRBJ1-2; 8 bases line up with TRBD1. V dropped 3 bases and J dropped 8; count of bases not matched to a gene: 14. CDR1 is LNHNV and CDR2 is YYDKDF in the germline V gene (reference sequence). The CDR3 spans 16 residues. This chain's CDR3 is CATSSPRTGKEYGYTF. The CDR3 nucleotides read TGTGCCACCAGCAGCCCCCGGACAGGGAAGGAGTACGGCTACACCTTC.

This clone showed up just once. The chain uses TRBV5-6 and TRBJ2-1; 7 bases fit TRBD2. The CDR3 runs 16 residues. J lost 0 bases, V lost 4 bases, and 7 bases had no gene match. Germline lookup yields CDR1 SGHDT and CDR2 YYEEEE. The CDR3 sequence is CASSRLAADSYNEQFF. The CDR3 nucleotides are TGTGCCAGCAGCCGACTAGCAGCCGACTCCTACAATGAGCAGTTCTTC.

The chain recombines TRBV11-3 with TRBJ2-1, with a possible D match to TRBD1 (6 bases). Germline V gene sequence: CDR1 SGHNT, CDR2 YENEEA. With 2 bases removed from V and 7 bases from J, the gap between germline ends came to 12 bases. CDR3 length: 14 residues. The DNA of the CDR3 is TGTGCCAGCAGCTTATACCCGGACAGAAATGAGCAGTTCTTC. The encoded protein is CASSLYPDRNEQFF.

CDR3 DNA: TGTGCCAGCAGCCCCCTGTTAGGGGCCTCCTACGAGCAGTACTTC. This sequence encodes CASSPLLGASYEQYF. The chain uses TRBV5-4 and TRBJ2-7; weak D call: TRBD1 (5 bases). From germline, CDR1 is SGHNT and CDR2 YYREEE (reference sequence). This CDR3 comprises 15 residues. V was clipped by 4 bases and J by 0 bases, with 14 bases between them. Supplemented by reference TRBV5-4 and TRBJ2-7, the full variable domain reads ETGVTQSPTHLIKTRGQQVTLRCSSQSGHNTVSWYQQALGQGPQFIFQYYREEENGRGNFPPRFSGLQFPNYSSELNVNALELDDSALYLCASSPLLGASYEQYFGPGTRLTVT.